This TCR beta chain came from a study of vaccination effects on CD4 cells after COVID-19. Study at large: It was a median of 72 days after the second dose that post-vaccine samples were obtained.

Only in-frame clones appear in the TCRdb table, and some are missing; sequencing was by immunoSEQ multiplex PCR. The sample yields approximately 74,000 clones, roughly 80% seen once. A remark on this clone: Its cognate antigen is unknown.

Germline V lookup: CDR1 LGHDT, CDR2 YNNKEL (reference sequence). V lost 0 bases to trimming and J lost 7 bases, with 10 bases between them. CDR3 length: 14 residues. Viral peptide pool expansion of antigen-specific CD4+ T cells preceded sequencing in the ViraFEST assay. Upon completion of about ten days in culture, CD4+ T cells were isolated. Of the BNT162b2 and mRNA-1273 vaccines, participants received two doses of one or the other. Vaccinated recipients, who were negative for nucleocapsid antibodies, had no history of SARS-CoV-2 infection. Every well got a few million PBMC, which were grown with about 9.9 IU/ml IL-2 and around 10 ug/ml peptides. At days 3 and 7, half of the medium was exchanged for IL-2 medium.

This TCR was recovered from a human donor who received a COVID-19 vaccine. The sample was CD4+ T cells from PBMCs cultured with HCoV-OC43 spike peptides, taken after COVID-19 vaccination. Subset: HCoV-OC43 spike overlapping peptide pool stimulation. The chain is built from TRBV3-1 (or the pseudogene TRBV3-2) and TRBJ2-1; tentatively, D is TRBD2 (5 bases). The CDR3 bases are TGTGCCAGCAGCCAAGAAGGGAGTTTGAATGAGCAGTTCTTC. The encoded protein is CASSQEGSLNEQFF.